A selection of T cell receptor beta chains follows, all from one sample in a study of T cell responses to AZD1222 COVID-19 vaccine. Libraries were prepared by immunoSEQ multiplex PCR; TCRdb keeps only in-frame clonotypes and omits some of them. The sample shows roughly 120,000 clones, about 85% of them seen only once. Sample: peripheral blood, taken on day 0 of AZD1222 vaccination. All receptors come from an adult in good health. Each CDR3 is given with its conserved first and last residue. D genes are given only for firm matches. A row's size may be missing; if present it is once, few, many or a size class.

v_gene	d_gene	abundance	j_gene	CDR3aa	CDR3nt
TRBV24-1	-	-	TRBJ2-7	CATSDAGGAGYEQYF	TGTGCCACCAGTGACGCAGGGGGGGCTGGCTACGAGCAGTACTTC
TRBV28	TRBD1	-	TRBJ1-6	CASSLRYLRGTNSPLHF	TGTGCCAGCAGTTTACGTTACCTCAGGGGGACTAATTCACCCCTCCACTTT
TRBV7-8	-	few	TRBJ2-2	CASSLVTGELFF	TGTGCCAGCAGCTTAGTCACCGGGGAGCTGTTTTTT
TRBV13	TRBD1	-	TRBJ1-2	CASSFGQGHGYGYTF	TGTGCCAGCAGCTTTGGACAGGGACACGGCTATGGCTACACCTTC
TRBV21-1	-	-	TRBJ2-3	CASSPRDRGCTDTQYF	TGTGCCAGCAGCCCCCGGGACAGGGGGTGCACAGATACGCAGTATTTT
TRBV24-1	-	-	TRBJ2-7	CATSDGSLYEQYF	TGTGCCACCAGTGACGGCAGCCTCTACGAGCAGTACTTC
TRBV11-1	-	-	TRBJ2-5	CASSRSQETQYF	TGTGCCAGCAGCAGGAGTCAAGAGACCCAGTACTTC
TRBV15	TRBD1	-	TRBJ1-2	CATSRGGQGASGYTF	TGTGCCACCAGCAGAGGAGGACAGGGGGCGTCTGGCTACACCTTC
TRBV19	TRBD2	-	TRBJ2-5	CASSPGLAGQETQYF	TGTGCCAGTAGCCCGGGACTAGCGGGCCAAGAGACCCAGTACTTC
TRBV19	-	-	TRBJ2-7	CASSISLARDDYEQYF	TGTGCCAGTAGTATTTCCCTGGCGAGGGATGACTACGAGCAGTACTTC
TRBV27	TRBD2	-	TRBJ2-1	CASRERLAGINEQFF	TGTGCCAGCAGGGAAAGACTAGCGGGGATCAATGAGCAGTTCTTC
TRBV28	-	-	TRBJ2-3	CASSVDFSTDTQYF	TGTGCCAGCAGCGTAGACTTTTCCACAGATACGCAGTATTTT
TRBV11-3	-	-	TRBJ2-1	CASSLEGGVNNEQFF	TGTGCCAGCAGCTTAGAGGGCGGGGTAAACAATGAGCAGTTCTTC
TRBV3-1/TRBV3-2	TRBD1	once	TRBJ1-1	CASHLGQGKANTEAFF	TGTGCCAGCCACTTAGGACAGGGAAAGGCGAACACTGAAGCTTTCTTT
TRBV27	TRBD1	-	TRBJ2-7	CASSPPQGQAISYEQYF	TGTGCCAGCAGTCCCCCCCAGGGACAGGCGATCTCCTACGAGCAGTACTTC
TRBV29-1	-	-	TRBJ2-3	CSVGGMTDTQYF	TGCAGCGTTGGAGGGATGACAGATACGCAGTATTTT
TRBV5-4	-	once	TRBJ1-2	CASSLSLQITGVNYGYTF	TGTGCCAGCAGCTTGAGTTTACAGATCACGGGAGTTAACTATGGCTACACCTTC
TRBV6-5	-	-	TRBJ1-1	CASKPGTKAEAFF	TGTGCCAGCAAACCCGGGACAAAAGCTGAAGCTTTCTTT
TRBV28	-	-	TRBJ1-2	CASSDYGYTF	TGTGCCAGCAGTGACTATGGCTACACCTTC
TRBV27	-	-	TRBJ2-7	CASSHIPPSLGYEQYF	TGTGCCAGCAGTCATATCCCCCCCTCGCTAGGCTACGAGCAGTACTTC
TRBV6-6	-	-	TRBJ1-2	CASSPLFPTGGSNGYTF	TGTGCCAGCAGTCCACTCTTTCCCACCGGGGGTTCTAATGGCTACACCTTC
TRBV19	-	-	TRBJ1-2	CASSNRALNYGYTF	TGTGCCAGTAGCAACAGGGCCCTCAACTATGGCTACACCTTC
TRBV4-2	-	-	TRBJ2-3	CASSQAMSADTQYF	TGTGCCAGCAGCCAAGCGATGTCTGCCGATACGCAGTATTTT
TRBV5-6	-	few	TRBJ2-5	CASSLARGRETQYF	TGTGCCAGCAGCTTGGCCAGAGGGAGGGAGACCCAGTACTTC
TRBV6-2/TRBV6-3	-	-	TRBJ1-2	CAGSDWTANYGYTF	TGTGCCGGCAGTGACTGGACAGCAAACTATGGCTACACCTTC
TRBV24-1	TRBD2	-	TRBJ2-7	CATSDRRGGQSSYEQYF	TGTGCCACCAGTGATCGCCGGGGGGGCCAGAGCTCCTACGAGCAGTACTTC
TRBV4-2	TRBD2	-	TRBJ2-5	CASSQDRGGRDPQETQYF	TGTGCCAGCAGCCAAGATCGTGGGGGGAGGGATCCACAAGAGACCCAGTACTTC
TRBV24-1	TRBD2	-	TRBJ2-3	CATSGLAGGISTDTQYF	TGTGCCACCAGTGGTTTAGCGGGGGGTATAAGCACAGATACGCAGTATTTT
TRBV6-2/TRBV6-3	-	-	TRBJ1-2	CASSYSSAGYGYTF	TGTGCCAGCAGTTACTCGAGTGCAGGTTATGGCTACACCTTC
TRBV7-8	-	-	TRBJ2-2	CASSFHKNRAGAGELFF	TGTGCCAGCAGCTTCCACAAAAACAGGGCGGGCGCCGGGGAGCTGTTTTTT
TRBV4-3	TRBD2	-	TRBJ2-3	CASSQEGRLATDTQYF	TGCGCCAGCAGCCAAGAGGGGCGACTAGCCACAGATACGCAGTATTTT
TRBV2	TRBD1	-	TRBJ1-5	CASSGTGVIGNQPQHF	TGTGCCAGCTCCGGGACAGGGGTGATTGGCAATCAGCCCCAGCATTTT
TRBV5-4	TRBD2	-	TRBJ2-1	CASSRRGGGAYNEQFF	TGTGCCAGCAGCCGGAGGGGCGGGGGGGCCTACAATGAGCAGTTCTTC
TRBV27	TRBD2	-	TRBJ2-5	CASSFGTSGSRKTQYF	TGTGCCAGCAGTTTTGGGACTAGCGGGAGTAGAAAGACCCAGTACTTC
TRBV20-1	-	once	TRBJ1-1	CSATSGTEAFF	TGCAGTGCTACGTCCGGCACTGAAGCTTTCTTT